Listed below are T cell receptor beta chains from one sample, sequenced in a study of T cell responses to AZD1222 COVID-19 vaccine. Assay used: immunoSEQ multiplex PCR; TCRdb lists only in-frame clones, some missing. Altogether 70,000 to 90,000 clones are present, around 88% being singletons, with the ten largest covering 8% to 10%. Sequenced here: peripheral blood, sampled on day 0 of AZD1222 vaccination. These receptors were obtained from an adult in good health. CDR3s include the opening cysteine and the closing phenylalanine or tryptophan. A D gene is named only where the DNA matches it firmly. Clone sizes are given selectively: once, few, many, or a class where the clone is expanded.

d_gene,j_gene,v_gene,abundance,CDR3nt,CDR3aa
TRBD2,TRBJ2-2,TRBV19,-,TGTGCCAGTAGTCTCACTAGCGGGGTAACCGGGGAGCTGTTTTTT,CASSLTSGVTGELFF
-,TRBJ2-6,TRBV3-1/TRBV3-2,-,TGTGCCAGCACCCGACGTGGGGGCACTGGAGGGGCCAACGTCCTGACTTTC,CASTRRGGTGGANVLTF
TRBD2,TRBJ2-3,TRBV6-5,-,TGTGCCAGCAGTTCCCGTCGGGGAGGGGACACAGATACGCAGTATTTT,CASSSRRGGDTDTQYF
-,TRBJ2-7,TRBV7-9,once,TGTGCCAGTAACAATGGGCCCTACGAGCAGTACTTC,CASNNGPYEQYF
-,TRBJ1-4,TRBV15,-,TGTGCCACCCGTCTAGGGAATGAAAAACTGTTTTTT,CATRLGNEKLFF
-,TRBJ2-7,TRBV6-2/TRBV6-3,-,TGTGCCAGCAGTTACCCCGACTACGAGCAGTACTTC,CASSYPDYEQYF
-,TRBJ1-2,TRBV6-5,few,TGTGCCAGCAGTTCCCGAGGGGGGATCGATGGCTACACCTTC,CASSSRGGIDGYTF
TRBD2,TRBJ2-3,TRBV7-2,-,TGTGCCAGCAGCTTAAGGGTGTGGCGGGAGGTCACAGATACGCAGTATTTT,CASSLRVWREVTDTQYF
-,TRBJ2-5,TRBV9,-,TGTGCCAGCAGCGCCTCGGGATTTCGTGAGACCCAGTACTTC,CASSASGFRETQYF
TRBD1,TRBJ2-1,TRBV5-4,-,TGTGCCAGCAGCTCCCGGGACAGGGCCAGCTCCTACAATGAGCAGTTCTTC,CASSSRDRASSYNEQFF
TRBD1,TRBJ1-2,TRBV4-2,-,TGTGCCAGCAGCCAAGATATCAGACAGGGACTCCATTTTTTTTATGGCTACACCTTC,CASSQDIRQGLHFFYGYTF
-,TRBJ2-2,TRBV7-9,-,TGTGCCAGCACCCCGTCTGGGGCAAACACCGGGGAGCTGTTTTTT,CASTPSGANTGELFF
-,TRBJ2-7,TRBV11-2,-,TGTGCCAGCAGCATACGCATCTTAGCGACCTACGAGCAGTACTTC,CASSIRILATYEQYF
-,TRBJ1-6,TRBV18,few,TGTGCCAGCTCACCTTACTCGAGGGGGGAGTCCTATAATTCACCCCTCCACTTT,CASSPYSRGESYNSPLHF
TRBD1,TRBJ2-5,TRBV9,few,TGTGCCAGCAGCGAGGGACAGGGCGAGACCCAGTACTTC,CASSEGQGETQYF
-,TRBJ2-3,TRBV5-6,-,TGTGCCAGCAGCATAGGACGCACAGATACGCAGTATTTT,CASSIGRTDTQYF
-,TRBJ1-1,TRBV6-6,-,TGTGCCAGCAGTTACGGGGAGATCGCTTTCTTT,CASSYGEIAFF
-,TRBJ1-6,TRBV12-5,-,TGTGCTAGTGGTTTGGTCCAGAGCTCCTATAATTCACCCCTCCACTTT,CASGLVQSSYNSPLHF
-,TRBJ2-2,TRBV19,-,TGTGCCACCCGGCACCTGAACACCGGGGAGCTGTTTTTT,CATRHLNTGELFF
TRBD1,TRBJ2-2,TRBV5-1,-,TGCGCCAGCAGCTCGAACACCGGGACAGGGGTTGCCGGGGAGCTGTTTTTT,CASSSNTGTGVAGELFF
-,TRBJ2-1,TRBV5-1,-,TGCGCCAGCGCACGGGACTCGGGTACGAATGAGCAGTTCTTC,CASARDSGTNEQFF
TRBD1,TRBJ2-5,TRBV5-4,-,TGTGCCAGCACCCTGCTTCGGGACAGGGGGTACCAAGAGACCCAGTACTTC,CASTLLRDRGYQETQYF
-,TRBJ1-5,TRBV21-1,-,TGTGCCAGCAGCCCTCGGGCGGGAACGGGGCAGCCCCAGCATTTT,CASSPRAGTGQPQHF
TRBD2,TRBJ2-5,TRBV2,-,TGTGCCAGCAGTGAAGTTAGCGGGAGTCAAGAGACCCAGTACTTC,CASSEVSGSQETQYF
-,TRBJ1-1,TRBV6-2/TRBV6-3,-,TGTGCCAGCAGTTATGGGGGCGGGTACACTGAAGCTTTCTTT,CASSYGGGYTEAFF
-,TRBJ1-5,TRBV7-2,-,TGTGCCAGCAGCTTAGGGCCCGGAAGAGGGGCAGGCAATCAGCCCCAGCATTTT,CASSLGPGRGAGNQPQHF
-,TRBJ1-4,TRBV7-9,-,TGTGCCAGCAGCTTCGTGAATGAAAAACTGTTTTTT,CASSFVNEKLFF
-,TRBJ1-5,TRBV5-8,-,TGTGCCAGCAGCCCCCCCCCTCCCGGGGGTCACCAGCCCCAGCATTTT,CASSPPPPGGHQPQHF
TRBD2,TRBJ2-3,TRBV6-1,once,TGTGCCAGCAGTGAAGAGGACTGGACTAGGCGCACAGATACGCAGTATTTT,CASSEEDWTRRTDTQYF
-,TRBJ1-3,TRBV9,-,TGTGCCAGCAGCGTCACGGGCAGCCCGAGCTCTGGAAACACCATATATTTT,CASSVTGSPSSGNTIYF
-,TRBJ2-3,TRBV19,-,TGTGCCAGTAGTTCCTTCGTGGGGACCACAGATACGCAGTATTTT,CASSSFVGTTDTQYF
TRBD1,TRBJ2-7,TRBV7-9,-,TGTGCCAGCAGCTACCTCAGGGGGCTCTCCTACGAGCAGTACTTC,CASSYLRGLSYEQYF
-,TRBJ2-6,TRBV7-8,-,TGTGCCAGCAGCTTAGCGGGGGCAGGGTCCTCTGGGGCCAACGTCCTGACTTTC,CASSLAGAGSSGANVLTF
-,TRBJ1-2,TRBV14,few,TGTGCCAGCAGCCAACAGGGGAACTATGGCTACACCTTC,CASSQQGNYGYTF
TRBD2,TRBJ2-1,TRBV19,-,TGTGCCAGTGCCCGTTGGAGCGGGGGAAACAATGAGCAGTTCTTC,CASARWSGGNNEQFF